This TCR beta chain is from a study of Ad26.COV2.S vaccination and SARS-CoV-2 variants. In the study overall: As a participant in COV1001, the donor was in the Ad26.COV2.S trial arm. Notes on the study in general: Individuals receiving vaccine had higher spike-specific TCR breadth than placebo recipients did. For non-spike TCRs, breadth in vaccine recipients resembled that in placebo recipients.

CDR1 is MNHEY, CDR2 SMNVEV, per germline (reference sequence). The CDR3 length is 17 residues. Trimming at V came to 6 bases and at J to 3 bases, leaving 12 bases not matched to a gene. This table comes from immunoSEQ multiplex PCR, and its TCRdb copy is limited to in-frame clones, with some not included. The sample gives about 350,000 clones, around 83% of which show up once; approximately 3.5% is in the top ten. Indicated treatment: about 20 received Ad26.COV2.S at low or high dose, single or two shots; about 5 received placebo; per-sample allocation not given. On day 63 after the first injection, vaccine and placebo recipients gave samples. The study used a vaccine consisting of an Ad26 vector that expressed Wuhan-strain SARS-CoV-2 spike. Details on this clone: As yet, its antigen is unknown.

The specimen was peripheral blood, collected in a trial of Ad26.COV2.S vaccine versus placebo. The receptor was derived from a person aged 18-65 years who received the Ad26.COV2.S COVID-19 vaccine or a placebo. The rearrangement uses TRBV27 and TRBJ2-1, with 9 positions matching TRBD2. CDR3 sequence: CASRGDPSGTLYNEQFF. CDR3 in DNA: TGTGCCAGCAGGGGGGACCCTAGCGGGACCCTCTACAATGAGCAGTTCTTC.